Reported below is one T cell receptor (beta chain). This sample was included in a study of blood T cell repertoires in COVID-19. CDR3 size: 17 residues. Sequencing used immunoSEQ multiplex PCR; TCRdb keeps in-frame clones, though not all of them. Altogether about 300,000 clones are present, roughly 83% being singletons, with the ten largest covering about 1.5%. This sequence was found in a human donor with COVID-19, enrolled during active disease. The donor label of this sample is uncertain. The chain employs TRBV21-1 and TRBJ2-7; the table names TRBD2, a call not compared with the DNA. TRBV21-1 corresponds to a pseudogene. The sample consisted of peripheral blood. CDR3 nucleotide sequence: TGTGCCAGCAGCAAAGCGCTTCAGACTAGCGGGAGCTACGAGCAGTACTTC. Protein sequence: CASSKALQTSGSYEQYF.